The source of this T cell receptor beta chain is a study of T cells after yellow fever vaccination. Overall study results and limits: From the bulk population, abundant clonotypes could contaminate and appear within FACS-sorted repertoires.

A single record per CDR3 protein comes from TCRdb applying MiXCR to the 5' RACE reads. The sample includes 300,000 to 350,000 distinct CDR3 sequences, approximately 4% of them seen just once. To note about this clonotype: The antigen is unknown.

CDR1 is SGHRS, CDR2 YFSETQ, per germline. The CDR3 loop spans 13 amino acids. Trimming cost V 0 bases and J 14 bases, with 12 bases left between them. The sequencing here drew on PBMCs, taken 5 days after the yellow fever booster vaccination. The chain carries TRBV5-1 and TRBJ1-6; D is unclear. The receptor comes from a man in his late teens or twenties who received the YFV17D yellow fever vaccine. The CDR3 here is CASSLAGSEALHF. For the CDR3, the DNA is TGCGCCAGCAGCTTGGCCGGGTCGGAGGCCCTCCACTTT.